This TCR beta chain was documented in a study of human T cells and chemical hapten exposure. About the research overall: There were per-sample TCR yield variations, arising mainly from small pooled library volume differences.

Extraction yielded total RNA from whole blood (unfractionated). Regarding the study as a whole: Sensitizing to DPC left TCRs with a frequency above 1 in 1000 unaltered.

As the library was built, unique molecular identifiers were attached to individual cDNA molecules. MiXCR was run by TCRdb on the 5' RACE reads, yielding one entry per CDR3 protein. The table records tens of thousands of distinct CDR3 sequences, approximately 8% of them present only once. At least ten counts were recorded for this clonotype. The antigen is unknown. Per germline, CDR1 MNHNY and CDR2 SVGAGI (reference sequence). This CDR3 contains 11 residues. With 3 bases removed from V and 5 bases from J, the gap between germline ends came to 5 bases. The rearrangement joins TRBV6-6 to TRBJ2-7; D is unresolved. The source is a male donor in good health. The CDR3 bases are TGTGCCAGCAGTTATACCAACGAGCAGTACTTC. This encodes CASSYTNEQYF.